Sequencing of this T cell receptor (beta chain) was carried out in a study of Graves' ophthalmopathy and Graves' hyperthyroidism. As the template, RNA transcripts were used to amplify TCR beta CDR3 regions. Investigators did first-round RT-PCR with HTBI primers, then second-round multiplex PCR. Each CDR3 protein is one row after TCRdb ran MiXCR on the multiplex PCR reads. The sample includes fewer than 70,000 distinct CDR3 sequences, around 50% seen only once; the top ten take roughly 4.3%. In its sample, this clonotype was seen many times. Germline loops: CDR1 SQVTM, CDR2 ANQGSEA. CDR3 length: 10 residues. The germline V and J ends were trimmed by 7 bases and 13 bases, with 14 bases remaining between them.

This TCR was recovered from an adult woman with Graves' ophthalmopathy. Sample: peripheral blood. The chain has TRBV29-1 and TRBJ2-1, with a tentative D call TRBD1 (5 bases). The CDR3 DNA sequence: TGCAGCGGCGGACACCTTGCTCAGTTCTTC. This translates into CSGGHLAQFF.